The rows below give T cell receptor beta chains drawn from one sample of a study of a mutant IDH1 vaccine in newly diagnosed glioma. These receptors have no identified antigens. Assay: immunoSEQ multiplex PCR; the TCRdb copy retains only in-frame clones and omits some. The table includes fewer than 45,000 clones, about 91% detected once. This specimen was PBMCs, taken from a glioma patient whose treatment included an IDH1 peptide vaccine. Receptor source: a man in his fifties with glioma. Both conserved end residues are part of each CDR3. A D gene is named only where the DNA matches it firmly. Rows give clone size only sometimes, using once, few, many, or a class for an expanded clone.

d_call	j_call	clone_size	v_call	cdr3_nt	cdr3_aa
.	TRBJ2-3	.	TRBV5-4	TGTGCCAGCAGCCCAGAACTACTAGCCCCTAGCACAGATACGCAGTATTTT	CASSPELLAPSTDTQYF
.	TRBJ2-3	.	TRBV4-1	TGCGCCAGCAGCCAACGAACGGACACAGATACGCAGTATTTT	CASSQRTDTDTQYF
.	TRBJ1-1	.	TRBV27	TGTGCCAGCAGTTTCCGGCGGGAGGCGAGCACTGAAGCTTTCTTT	CASSFRREASTEAFF
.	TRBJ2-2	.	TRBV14	TGTGCCAGCAGCCAAGTTACCACCGGGGAGCTGTTTTTT	CASSQVTTGELFF
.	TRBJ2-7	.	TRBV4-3	TGCGCCAGCAGCCAAGAGACAGGTTTTAGGGAGCAGTACTTC	CASSQETGFREQYF
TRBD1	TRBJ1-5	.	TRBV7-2	TGTGCCAGCAGCCCACAGGGGAGCAATCAGCCCCAGCATTTT	CASSPQGSNQPQHF
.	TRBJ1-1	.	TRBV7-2	TGTGCCAGCAGCCTGAGACACGGCACCAACACTGAAGCTTTCTTT	CASSLRHGTNTEAFF
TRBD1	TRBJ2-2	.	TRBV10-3	TGTGCCCTTGGACAGGAAGGCACCGGGGAGCTGTTTTTT	CALGQEGTGELFF
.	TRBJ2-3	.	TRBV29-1	TGCAGCGTTGACCCCGGAATCCAAGGGGCGCAGTATTTT	CSVDPGIQGAQYF
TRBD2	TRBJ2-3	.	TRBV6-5	TGTGCCAGCAGGGGACTAGCGGGGGGCCCAGATACGCAGTATTTT	CASRGLAGGPDTQYF
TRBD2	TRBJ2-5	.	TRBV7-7	TGTGCTAGCAGCTTGCTGGCTAGCGGGGAGGCCTTTGAGACCCAGTACTTC	CASSLLASGEAFETQYF
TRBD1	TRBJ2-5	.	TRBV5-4	TGTGCCAGCAGCTCAGGGGGCTTAAGGGAAGAGACCCAGTACTTC	CASSSGGLREETQYF
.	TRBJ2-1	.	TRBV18	TGTGCCAGCTCCCCGGAATTGGGATACAATGAGCAGTTCTTC	CASSPELGYNEQFF
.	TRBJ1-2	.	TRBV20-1	TGCAGTGTTTACGAGGGCGGTGGCTACACCTTC	CSVYEGGGYTF
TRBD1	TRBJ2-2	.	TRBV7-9	TGTGCCAGCAGCTTGACAGGGGGCAAGGCCGGGGAGCTGTTTTTT	CASSLTGGKAGELFF
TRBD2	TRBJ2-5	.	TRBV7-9	TGTGCCAGCAGCCCCCGGAAGCGGGGGGGCCAGGAGACCCAGTACTTC	CASSPRKRGGQETQYF
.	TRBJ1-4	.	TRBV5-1	TGCGCCAGCAGCCGTTCAGGGATGGCTAATGAAAAACTGTTTTTT	CASSRSGMANEKLFF
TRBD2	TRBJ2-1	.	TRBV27	TGTGCCAGCAGTTTATCGGGTAGCGGGAGGGCCAGGAATGAGCAGTTCTTC	CASSLSGSGRARNEQFF
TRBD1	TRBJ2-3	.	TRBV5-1	TGCGCCAGCAGCTTCGGACAGGGTATTGTAGATACGCAGTATTTT	CASSFGQGIVDTQYF
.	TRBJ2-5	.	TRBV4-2	TGTGCCAGCAGCCAGACTCCGGCCGGGTCGCGCGGGGAGACCCAGTACTTC	CASSQTPAGSRGETQYF
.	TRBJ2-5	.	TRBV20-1	TGCAGTGCTAGCGGGAGAGAGACCCAGTACTTC	CSASGRETQYF
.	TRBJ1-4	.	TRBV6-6	TGTGCCAGCAGTTACTTCCGGGGTTCTAATGAAAAACTGTTTTTT	CASSYFRGSNEKLFF
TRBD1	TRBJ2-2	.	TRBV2	TGTGCCAGCAGTGGGGGACAGACCCGCGCCGGGGAGCTGTTTTTT	CASSGGQTRAGELFF
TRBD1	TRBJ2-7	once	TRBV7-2	TGTGCCAGCAGCATCGACCGGCTCGGACAGGCTAGATACGAGCAGTACTTC	CASSIDRLGQARYEQYF
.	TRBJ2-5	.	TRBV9	TGTGCCAGCAGCGTAGCCAATCGGATGGAGCGAGAGACCCAGTACTTC	CASSVANRMERETQYF
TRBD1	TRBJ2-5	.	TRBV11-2	TGTGCCAGCAGCCTCTCGACAGGGGGCGGGAAGACCCAGTACTTC	CASSLSTGGGKTQYF
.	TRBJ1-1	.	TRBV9	TGTGCCAGCAGCGAGGACGGAACTACTGAAGCTTTCTTT	CASSEDGTTEAFF
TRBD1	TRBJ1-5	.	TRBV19	TGTGCCAGTAGGGGCGGCACAGGGGCCCGCAATCAGCCCCAGCATTTT	CASRGGTGARNQPQHF
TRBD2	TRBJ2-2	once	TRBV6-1	TGTGCCAGCAGTGAGGGACTAGCTAACGGGGAGCTGTTTTTT	CASSEGLANGELFF
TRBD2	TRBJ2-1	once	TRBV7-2	TGTGCCAGCAGCTTAGCGACGCAGCGGGGGGGCTACAATGAGCAGTTCTTC	CASSLATQRGGYNEQFF
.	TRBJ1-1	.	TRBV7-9	TGTGCCAGCAGCCTCACTGAAGCTTTCTTT	CASSLTEAFF
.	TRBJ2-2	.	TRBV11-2	TGTGCCAGCAGCTTAAGGCAGGGGAACACCGGGGAGCTGTTTTTT	CASSLRQGNTGELFF
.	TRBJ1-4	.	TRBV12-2	TGTGCAAGTCGCTTAGCGCTGGGTCGCTACAAAGGGGTGTTTTTT	CASRLALGRYKGVFF
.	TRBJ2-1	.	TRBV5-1	TGCGCCAGCAGCTTGCGACCTCGCGACTACAATGAGCAGTTCTTC	CASSLRPRDYNEQFF
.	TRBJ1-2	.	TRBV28	TGTGCCAGCAGTCCCTACAGTATCGGCTACACCTTC	CASSPYSIGYTF
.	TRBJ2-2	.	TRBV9	TGTGCCAGCAGCCCCCTCCCAGTGGACCCGGGGGAGCTGTTTTTT	CASSPLPVDPGELFF
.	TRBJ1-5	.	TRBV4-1	TGCGCCAGCAGCCAAGTGGTGGCAGACAATCAGCCCCAGCATTTT	CASSQVVADNQPQHF
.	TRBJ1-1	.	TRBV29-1	TGCAGCGTTGAAAGGCCAGTAATGAACACTGAAGCTTTCTTT	CSVERPVMNTEAFF
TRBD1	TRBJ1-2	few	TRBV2	TGTGCCAGCAGTCTCGGACAGGTGTATGGCTACACCTTC	CASSLGQVYGYTF
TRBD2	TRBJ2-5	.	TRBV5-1	TGCGCCAGCAGCCCCTTAGCGGGGGGGCCCGTGGAGACCCAGTACTTC	CASSPLAGGPVETQYF
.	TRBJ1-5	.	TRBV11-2	TGTGCCAGCAGCTTAGGGACTACAGGCTCTCAGCCCCAGCATTTT	CASSLGTTGSQPQHF
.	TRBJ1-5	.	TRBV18	TGTGCCAGCTCAAAGGGACTTTTAAATCAGCCCCAGCATTTT	CASSKGLLNQPQHF
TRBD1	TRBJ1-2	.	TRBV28	TGTGCCAGCAGGACGACAGGGTATGGCTACACCTTC	CASRTTGYGYTF
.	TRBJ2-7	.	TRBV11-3	TGTGCCAGCAGCTTAGAACGTATTCCCTACGAGCAGTACTTC	CASSLERIPYEQYF
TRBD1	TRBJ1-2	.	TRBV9	TGTGCCAGCAGCTCCCCACAGGGGTTGAACGGCTACACCTTC	CASSSPQGLNGYTF
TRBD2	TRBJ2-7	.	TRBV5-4	TGTGCCAGCAGCTTGGTTGGGTCGGGAGGGCCCCTCGAGCAGTACTTC	CASSLVGSGGPLEQYF
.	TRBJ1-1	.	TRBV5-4	TGTGCCAGCAGCTTGGAGGGTTTGGGCACTGAAGCTTTCTTT	CASSLEGLGTEAFF
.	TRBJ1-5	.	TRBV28	TGTGCCAGCAGTTTATTCTTCGGGGAAAGCAATCAGCCCCAGCATTTT	CASSLFFGESNQPQHF
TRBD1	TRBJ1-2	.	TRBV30	TGTGCCTGGAGTGCGACAGGGTCTTCGTATGGCTACACCTTC	CAWSATGSSYGYTF